A selection of T cell receptor beta chains follows, all from one sample in a study of radiation and T cells in renal cell carcinoma. Assay used: immunoSEQ multiplex PCR; TCRdb lists only in-frame clones, some missing. The table shows 85,000 to 100,000 clones, with 75% to 90% occurring only once. The material was blood, obtained from a patient whose treatment included radiotherapy and nephrectomy. These receptors were taken from a man aged 45 to 65 with renal cell carcinoma. CDR3s include the opening cysteine and the closing phenylalanine or tryptophan. The D gene is left open where the match is weak. Some rows have no size entry. The others give once, few or many, or a class for an expanded clone.

TRBV4-1,-,-,TRBJ1-2,CASSPRDGGNYGYTF,TGCGCCAGCAGCCCCCGGGACGGTGGTAACTATGGCTACACCTTC
TRBV5-1,-,TRBD1,TRBJ1-2,CASSFGTGGLWRSGYTF,TGCGCCAGCAGCTTTGGGACAGGGGGATTATGGCGCTCTGGCTACACCTTC
TRBV25-1,few,TRBD2,TRBJ2-5,CASSEGSSGALYF,TGTGCCAGCAGTGAAGGGTCTAGCGGGGCTCTCTACTTC
TRBV7-9,-,-,TRBJ1-4,CASSLGGVNEKLFF,TGTGCCAGCAGCTTAGGCGGGGTCAATGAAAAACTGTTTTTT
TRBV6-6,-,-,TRBJ1-1,CASRNRANTEAFF,TGTGCCAGCAGGAACAGGGCGAACACTGAAGCTTTCTTT
TRBV9,once,TRBD2,TRBJ2-2,CASNLAGDSTGELFF,TGTGCCAGCAACCTAGCGGGAGATAGCACCGGGGAGCTGTTTTTT
TRBV5-1,-,TRBD2,TRBJ2-1,CASSRVAGAGNEQFF,TGCGCCAGCAGCCGTGTAGCGGGGGCGGGAAATGAGCAGTTCTTC
TRBV28,-,-,TRBJ2-7,CASSLMGAYEQYF,TGTGCCAGCAGTTTAATGGGGGCCTACGAGCAGTACTTC
TRBV30,-,TRBD2,TRBJ2-7,CAWRSRLRGGLYEQYF,TGTGCCTGGAGGTCCCGTCTACGGGGGGGTCTCTACGAGCAGTACTTC
TRBV30,-,-,TRBJ1-2,CAWSGGSYGYTF,TGTGCCTGGAGTGGGGGCAGTTATGGCTACACCTTC
TRBV11-1,-,-,TRBJ2-7,CASSFGGPSYEQYF,TGTGCCAGCAGCTTCGGCGGGCCGAGCTACGAGCAGTACTTC
TRBV6-1,-,-,TRBJ1-1,CASSENRVVNTEAFF,TGTGCCAGCAGTGAAAACAGGGTTGTGAACACTGAAGCTTTCTTT
TRBV6-1,-,-,TRBJ1-5,CASSEGQPQHF,TGTGCCAGCAGTGAGGGTCAGCCCCAGCATTTT
TRBV19,-,TRBD1,TRBJ1-5,CASSIPGQEWVGQPQHF,TGTGCCAGTAGTATACCGGGACAGGAATGGGTCGGGCAGCCCCAGCATTTT
TRBV4-2,-,TRBD1,TRBJ2-6,CASSQVWIGQGLSGANVLTF,TGTGCCAGCAGCCAAGTATGGATCGGACAGGGGCTGTCTGGGGCCAACGTCCTGACTTTC
TRBV9,once,-,TRBJ1-4,CASSGLIDQPFEKLFF,TGTGCCAGCAGCGGGCTGATCGACCAGCCCTTTGAAAAACTGTTTTTT
TRBV30,few,-,TRBJ2-7,CAWSRQVGYEQYF,TGTGCCTGGAGTCGGCAGGTGGGCTACGAGCAGTACTTC
TRBV28,-,-,TRBJ1-5,CATSLRGAVRPQHF,TGTGCCACCTCCTTACGGGGGGCCGTGCGGCCCCAGCATTTT
TRBV27,-,-,TRBJ1-6,CASRFQGLPLHF,TGTGCCAGCCGTTTTCAGGGGCTCCCCCTCCACTTT
TRBV2,-,-,TRBJ2-1,CASSADNEQFF,TGTGCCAGCAGTGCCGACAATGAGCAGTTCTTC
TRBV6-5,-,-,TRBJ1-6,CASGLGVISPLHF,TGTGCCAGCGGTTTAGGGGTTATTTCACCCCTCCACTTT
TRBV7-3,-,-,TRBJ2-1,CASSLSGVQDEQFF,TGTGCCAGCAGCTTAAGTGGAGTACAGGATGAGCAGTTCTTC
TRBV6-5,-,-,TRBJ2-7,CASSYEPGGPAYEQYF,TGTGCCAGCAGTTACGAACCCGGGGGCCCCGCCTACGAGCAGTACTTC
TRBV19,-,-,TRBJ1-5,CASSILKVINNQPQHF,TGTGCCAGTAGTATATTGAAGGTAATCAACAATCAGCCCCAGCATTTT